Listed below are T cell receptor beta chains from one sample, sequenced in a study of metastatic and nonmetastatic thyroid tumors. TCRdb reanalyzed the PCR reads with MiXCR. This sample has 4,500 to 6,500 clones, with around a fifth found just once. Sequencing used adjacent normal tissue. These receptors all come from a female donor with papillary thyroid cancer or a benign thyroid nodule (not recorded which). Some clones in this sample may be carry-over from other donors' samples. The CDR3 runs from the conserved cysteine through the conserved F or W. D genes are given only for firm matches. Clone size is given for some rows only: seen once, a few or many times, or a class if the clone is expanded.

TGTGCCAGCAGTGGTTCCGGGACAGGGGTTAATCAGCCCCAGCATTTT,CASSGSGTGVNQPQHF,medium-sized,TRBJ1-5,TRBV6-1,TRBD1
TGCGCCAGCAGCCCAAAGAAGGACAGAGGGCGGGCAGATACGCAGTATTTT,CASSPKKDRGRADTQYF,.,TRBJ2-3,TRBV4-3,.
TGTGCCAGCAGCTTAGCCGGACAGGGGAATTCACCCCTCCACTTT,CASSLAGQGNSPLHF,medium-sized,TRBJ1-6,TRBV7-8,TRBD1
TGCAGTGCTAGAGATCTGGGTGGTTCATACACAGATACGCAGTATTTT,CSARDLGGSYTDTQYF,.,TRBJ2-3,TRBV20-1,.
TGTGCCAGTACCAGACAAGTGAATCAGCCCCAGCATTTT,CASTRQVNQPQHF,medium-sized,TRBJ1-5,TRBV19,.
TGTGCCAGTAGTCCGGACAGGGCAGACGACGAGCAGTACTTC,CASSPDRADDEQYF,medium-sized,TRBJ2-7,TRBV19,TRBD1
TGTGCCAGCAGTTTTGGTCAGGGGGCCCTATACAATGAGCAGTTCTTC,CASSFGQGALYNEQFF,few,TRBJ2-1,TRBV27,TRBD1
TGCAGTGCTATGAGGGGCTGGAACACTGAAGCTTTCTTT,CSAMRGWNTEAFF,medium-sized,TRBJ1-1,TRBV20-1,.
TGTGCCAGCAGCCAAGATTTCAGGCAGGGAGGTCAGCCCCAGCATTTT,CASSQDFRQGGQPQHF,many,TRBJ1-5,TRBV3-1,.
TGTGCCAGCTTTGGACTAGCGGGGTCTGATACGCAGTATTTT,CASFGLAGSDTQYF,medium-sized,TRBJ2-3,TRBV2,TRBD2
TGCGCCAGCAGCCGGACAGGGGGAATAACAGATACGCAGTATTTT,CASSRTGGITDTQYF,medium-sized,TRBJ2-3,TRBV5-1,TRBD1
TGTGCCAGCAGCCCTAGTGCGGATCACTCTGGAAACACCATATATTTT,CASSPSADHSGNTIYF,many,TRBJ1-3,TRBV9,.
TGTGCCAGCAGCACGACTAGTTGGTACAATGAGCAGTTCTTC,CASSTTSWYNEQFF,many,TRBJ2-1,TRBV14,.
TGTGCCAGCCTAGGGACAGAAGATGATGGCTACACCTTC,CASLGTEDDGYTF,large,TRBJ1-2,TRBV2,TRBD1
TGTGCCAGCAGCTCCCGGACAGGGAAACACAATGAGCAGTTCTTC,CASSSRTGKHNEQFF,medium-sized,TRBJ2-1,TRBV11-2,TRBD1
TGCGCCAGCAGCCCGGATGGGGGACCCGGGTACGGCTACACCTTC,CASSPDGGPGYGYTF,.,TRBJ1-2,TRBV5-1,.
TGCGCCAGCAGGGACGGGAACACCGGGGAGCTGTTTTTT,CASRDGNTGELFF,medium-sized,TRBJ2-2,TRBV5-1,.
TGTGCCAGCAGCCAGACTCGACGGGGGGACTATGGCTACACCTTC,CASSQTRRGDYGYTF,.,TRBJ1-2,TRBV7-8,.
TGCGCCAGCAGGACCTTAGTGGGAGGGCCAGAGCAGTACTTC,CASRTLVGGPEQYF,.,TRBJ2-7,TRBV5-1,TRBD2
TGCGCCAGCAGCCTTGTAGTTGGGACAGGGCCTACCTACGAGCAGTACTTC,CASSLVVGTGPTYEQYF,medium-sized,TRBJ2-7,TRBV5-1,TRBD1
TGTGCCAGCAGCTTGGATCTTCGAGTTGAGCAGTTCTTC,CASSLDLRVEQFF,.,TRBJ2-1,TRBV5-6,.
TGTGCCAGCAGCTTAGAGGGTGGACAGAGTATCTACGAGCAGTACTTC,CASSLEGGQSIYEQYF,medium-sized,TRBJ2-7,TRBV11-1,.
TGTGCCAGCAGCACTCGGACAGGGGCGGGGGAGACACAGTACTTC,CASSTRTGAGETQYF,once,TRBJ2-5,TRBV9,TRBD1
TGCAGTGCTAGAGACCCCGGGACTAGCGCTTCAGATACGCAGTATTTT,CSARDPGTSASDTQYF,medium-sized,TRBJ2-3,TRBV20-1,TRBD2
TGTGCCACCAGCAGAGGTGTGCCGACTGAAGCTTTCTTT,CATSRGVPTEAFF,few,TRBJ1-1,TRBV15,.
TGCGCCAGCAGCTTGCGGGACAGGGGTGGCTACACCTTC,CASSLRDRGGYTF,.,TRBJ1-2,TRBV5-1,TRBD1
TGTGCCAGCAGCTTAGGGTCGACAGGGGAAGCTTTCTTT,CASSLGSTGEAFF,.,TRBJ1-1,TRBV7-9,TRBD1
TGTGCCAGCAGTGAAGGAGGGCAGGGACTTCAGTACTTC,CASSEGGQGLQYF,.,TRBJ2-7,TRBV6-1,.
TGTGCCAGCAGTGAACAGGAACAGGGCTACTCCTACGAGCAGTACTTC,CASSEQEQGYSYEQYF,few,TRBJ2-7,TRBV6-1,.
TGTGCCAGCAGTTTATCTCCGGGAATCCCTGAAGCTTTCTTT,CASSLSPGIPEAFF,.,TRBJ1-1,TRBV27,.
TGTGCCAGCATCCCAAGGACTAGCGGCGATACCGGGGAGCTGTTTTTT,CASIPRTSGDTGELFF,.,TRBJ2-2,TRBV11-1,TRBD2
TGTGCCAGCAGTTTAAAAGGTGACGGTGGCTACACCTTC,CASSLKGDGGYTF,.,TRBJ1-2,TRBV28,.
TGCGCCAGCAGCTTGGCTGGGACAGGGGAAGATACGCAGTATTTT,CASSLAGTGEDTQYF,.,TRBJ2-3,TRBV5-1,TRBD1
TGTGCCAGCAGCTCCTCAGGGGGCTATGGAAACACCATATATTTT,CASSSSGGYGNTIYF,medium-sized,TRBJ1-3,TRBV7-3,TRBD1
TGTGCCAGCACCCGTTGGCGCGCCGGGCATAAGCAGTATTTT,CASTRWRAGHKQYF,few,TRBJ2-3,TRBV12-3/TRBV12-4,.
TGTGCCAGCAGCACGGTGCTCGGGACAGGGGTAGGCCCCCAGCATTTT,CASSTVLGTGVGPQHF,.,TRBJ1-5,TRBV6-2/TRBV6-3,TRBD1
TGTGCCAGCATGCAGGGTATTATGACCGGGGAGCTGTTTTTT,CASMQGIMTGELFF,.,TRBJ2-2,TRBV6-1,.
TGTGCCAGCAGCTTAGGACAGGGAGAAAAACTGTTTTTT,CASSLGQGEKLFF,medium-sized,TRBJ1-4,TRBV11-2,TRBD1
TGTGCCAGCAGCCAATGGGGCTCTGGAAACACCATATATTTT,CASSQWGSGNTIYF,many,TRBJ1-3,TRBV3-1,.